These T cell receptor beta chains were read from a single sample in a study of glioma-infiltrating T cells. MiXCR, applied by TCRdb to the multiplex PCR reads, yields one record per CDR3 protein. The top ten hold approximately 35% of the sample, which has approximately 120,000 distinct CDR3 sequences, less than 30% seen once. The sequenced sample was glioma tissue, nonneoplastic brain tissue, or PBMCs (not recorded which). All receptors derive from a human donor with low-grade glioma or glioblastoma, undergoing nonglioma brain surgery, or in good health (not recorded which). The CDR3 runs from the conserved cysteine through the conserved F or W. Fields, in order: clone size, V gene, D gene, J gene, CDR3 protein, CDR3 DNA. D genes are given only for firm matches. Clone size is given for some rows only: seen once, a few or many times, or a class if the clone is expanded.

clone size: .
V gene: TRBV30
D gene: .
J gene: TRBJ1-1
CDR3 protein: CAWSALTRNTEAFF
CDR3 DNA: TGTGCCTGGAGTGCCCTTACAAGGAACACTGAAGCTTTCTTT

clone size: many
V gene: TRBV29-1
D gene: TRBD1
J gene: TRBJ2-1
CDR3 protein: CSVEDRDSYVASYNEQFF
CDR3 DNA: TGCAGCGTTGAAGACCGGGACAGTTACGTGGCCTCCTACAATGAGCAGTTCTTC

clone size: many
V gene: TRBV2
D gene: .
J gene: TRBJ1-1
CDR3 protein: CASSEDGGADTEAFF
CDR3 DNA: TGTGCCAGCAGTGAAGATGGGGGGGCGGACACTGAAGCTTTCTTT

clone size: many
V gene: TRBV6-1
D gene: TRBD2
J gene: TRBJ2-1
CDR3 protein: CASSSLGLAGENEQFF
CDR3 DNA: TGTGCCAGCAGCTCGCTCGGACTAGCGGGTGAAAATGAGCAGTTCTTC

clone size: many
V gene: TRBV18
D gene: TRBD1
J gene: TRBJ1-1
CDR3 protein: CASSQGGASTEAFF
CDR3 DNA: TGCGCCAGCAGCCAAGGGGGCGCGAGCACTGAAGCTTTCTTT

clone size: many
V gene: TRBV20-1
D gene: TRBD1
J gene: TRBJ1-1
CDR3 protein: CSAREQGKYTEAFF
CDR3 DNA: TGCAGTGCTAGGGAACAGGGGAAGTACACTGAAGCTTTCTTT

clone size: .
V gene: TRBV20-1
D gene: .
J gene: TRBJ2-7
CDR3 protein: CSVSGSSYEQYF
CDR3 DNA: TGCAGTGTCTCGGGTAGCTCCTACGAGCAGTACTTC

clone size: many
V gene: TRBV5-4
D gene: TRBD1
J gene: TRBJ2-1
CDR3 protein: CASSPGTGVLYNEQFF
CDR3 DNA: TGTGCCAGCAGCCCTGGGACAGGGGTCCTCTACAATGAGCAGTTCTTC

clone size: many
V gene: TRBV7-6
D gene: TRBD1
J gene: TRBJ1-5
CDR3 protein: CASSTLTGGNQPQHF
CDR3 DNA: TGTGCCAGCAGCACCCTGACAGGGGGCAATCAGCCCCAGCATTTT

clone size: few
V gene: TRBV12-3/TRBV12-4
D gene: .
J gene: TRBJ1-1
CDR3 protein: CASSPRGNEAFF
CDR3 DNA: TGTGCCAGCAGTCCCAGGGGAAACGAAGCTTTCTTT

clone size: few
V gene: TRBV2
D gene: TRBD1
J gene: TRBJ2-4
CDR3 protein: CASRTTGVNYIQYF
CDR3 DNA: TGTGCCAGCAGAACGACAGGGGTGAATTACATTCAGTACTTC

clone size: many
V gene: TRBV4-1
D gene: .
J gene: TRBJ1-1
CDR3 protein: CASSHAGSLSKEAFF
CDR3 DNA: TGCGCCAGCAGCCATGCCGGGTCTCTATCAAAGGAAGCTTTCTTT

clone size: .
V gene: TRBV12-3/TRBV12-4
D gene: .
J gene: TRBJ2-7
CDR3 protein: CASSPLVGYEQYF
CDR3 DNA: TGTGCCAGCAGCCCCTTGGTAGGCTACGAGCAGTACTTC

clone size: many
V gene: TRBV5-4
D gene: TRBD1
J gene: TRBJ2-2
CDR3 protein: CASSRSRDRATGELFF
CDR3 DNA: TGTGCCAGCAGCCGCAGCCGGGACAGGGCCACCGGGGAGCTGTTTTTT

clone size: .
V gene: TRBV3-1
D gene: .
J gene: TRBJ2-3
CDR3 protein: CASSPHGRGPSTDTQYF
CDR3 DNA: TGTGCCAGCAGTCCTCACGGGCGGGGCCCTAGCACAGATACGCAGTATTTT

clone size: many
V gene: TRBV20-1
D gene: .
J gene: TRBJ1-1
CDR3 protein: CSAGLKSIGAEAFF
CDR3 DNA: TGCAGTGCTGGCCTTAAGTCGATCGGGGCTGAAGCTTTCTTT

clone size: .
V gene: TRBV7-2
D gene: .
J gene: TRBJ1-5
CDR3 protein: CASSLRFPNQPQHF
CDR3 DNA: TGTGCCAGCAGCTTACGGTTTCCGAATCAGCCCCAGCATTTT

clone size: many
V gene: TRBV12-3/TRBV12-4
D gene: TRBD1
J gene: TRBJ2-3
CDR3 protein: CASSSQGAAGTQYF
CDR3 DNA: TGTGCCAGCAGTTCACAGGGGGCGGCGGGTACGCAGTATTTT

clone size: many
V gene: TRBV27
D gene: .
J gene: TRBJ1-3
CDR3 protein: CASSEEGSSGNTIYF
CDR3 DNA: TGTGCCAGCAGTGAGGAGGGGAGCTCTGGAAACACCATATATTTT

clone size: .
V gene: TRBV29-1
D gene: .
J gene: TRBJ1-2
CDR3 protein: CSSNGYTF
CDR3 DNA: TGCAGCTCTAATGGCTACACCTTC

clone size: .
V gene: TRBV30
D gene: .
J gene: TRBJ1-1
CDR3 protein: CAWSVPGRDTEAFF
CDR3 DNA: TGTGCCTGGAGTGTACCAGGGAGGGACACTGAAGCTTTCTTT

clone size: .
V gene: TRBV29-1
D gene: TRBD1
J gene: TRBJ1-3
CDR3 protein: CSVGGTPGQGSGNTIYF
CDR3 DNA: TGCAGCGTTGGGGGGACTCCGGGACAGGGCTCTGGAAACACCATATATTTT

clone size: many
V gene: TRBV6-2/TRBV6-3
D gene: .
J gene: TRBJ2-2
CDR3 protein: CASRPPVRRNTGELFF
CDR3 DNA: TGTGCCAGCAGACCCCCAGTACGGCGGAACACCGGGGAGCTGTTTTTT

clone size: many
V gene: TRBV6-2/TRBV6-3
D gene: TRBD2
J gene: TRBJ2-1
CDR3 protein: CASRGLAGENYNEQFF
CDR3 DNA: TGTGCCAGCCGGGGACTAGCGGGAGAAAACTACAATGAGCAGTTCTTC

clone size: few
V gene: TRBV10-3
D gene: TRBD1
J gene: TRBJ2-7
CDR3 protein: CAISDPGQGFYEQYF
CDR3 DNA: TGTGCCATCAGTGACCCGGGACAGGGGTTTTACGAGCAGTACTTC

clone size: .
V gene: TRBV6-6
D gene: .
J gene: TRBJ2-1
CDR3 protein: CASSYSTGMSNNEQFF
CDR3 DNA: TGTGCCAGCAGTTACTCGACAGGAATGTCGAACAATGAGCAGTTCTTC

clone size: many
V gene: TRBV12-3/TRBV12-4
D gene: .
J gene: TRBJ1-2
CDR3 protein: CASSPDGARDGYTF
CDR3 DNA: TGTGCCAGCAGCCCCGATGGGGCCCGGGATGGCTACACCTTC

clone size: many
V gene: TRBV4-2
D gene: .
J gene: TRBJ1-2
CDR3 protein: CASSQEFTSLSGYTF
CDR3 DNA: TGTGCCAGCAGCCAAGAGTTCACGAGTTTGAGTGGCTACACCTTC

clone size: many
V gene: TRBV7-6
D gene: TRBD2
J gene: TRBJ2-3
CDR3 protein: CASSRGGARTDTQYF
CDR3 DNA: TGTGCCAGCAGCCGCGGGGGGGCCCGCACAGATACGCAGTATTTT

clone size: .
V gene: TRBV12-3/TRBV12-4
D gene: .
J gene: TRBJ1-3
CDR3 protein: CASSHDRLSGNTIYF
CDR3 DNA: TGTGCCAGCAGTCATGACAGGCTATCTGGAAACACCATATATTTT

clone size: many
V gene: TRBV3-1
D gene: .
J gene: TRBJ1-1
CDR3 protein: CASRPLGTANTEAFF
CDR3 DNA: TGTGCCAGCAGGCCCCTGGGGACGGCGAACACTGAAGCTTTCTTT

clone size: many
V gene: TRBV4-2
D gene: .
J gene: TRBJ1-5
CDR3 protein: CASSQVGQDNQPQHF
CDR3 DNA: TGTGCCAGCAGCCAAGTGGGACAAGATAATCAGCCCCAGCATTTT

clone size: many
V gene: TRBV7-3
D gene: .
J gene: TRBJ2-3
CDR3 protein: CASSSQWGDTQYF
CDR3 DNA: TGTGCCAGCAGCTCCCAGTGGGGGGATACGCAGTATTTT

clone size: many
V gene: TRBV15
D gene: TRBD2
J gene: TRBJ2-5
CDR3 protein: CATSGSGGAGETQYF
CDR3 DNA: TGTGCCACCAGCGGTTCCGGGGGGGCGGGTGAGACCCAGTACTTC

clone size: few
V gene: TRBV18
D gene: TRBD1
J gene: TRBJ2-7
CDR3 protein: CASSPEGTGRESQYF
CDR3 DNA: TGTGCCAGCTCACCGGAGGGGACAGGGAGAGAGTCGCAGTACTTC

clone size: many
V gene: TRBV6-2/TRBV6-3
D gene: .
J gene: TRBJ2-7
CDR3 protein: CASSYGQGNYEQYF
CDR3 DNA: TGTGCCAGCAGTTACGGGCAGGGAAACTACGAGCAGTACTTC

clone size: many
V gene: TRBV6-6
D gene: .
J gene: TRBJ2-7
CDR3 protein: CASSYLPHIHRNEQYF
CDR3 DNA: TGTGCCAGCAGTTACCTGCCTCATATCCATCGGAACGAGCAGTACTTC

clone size: many
V gene: TRBV7-2
D gene: .
J gene: TRBJ1-6
CDR3 protein: CASSLLRKPTNSPLHF
CDR3 DNA: TGTGCCAGCAGCTTACTCCGGAAACCAACCAATTCACCCCTCCACTTT

clone size: once
V gene: TRBV7-2
D gene: TRBD2
J gene: TRBJ2-1
CDR3 protein: CASSLRLAGAYNEQFF
CDR3 DNA: TGTGCCAGCAGCTTAAGACTAGCGGGAGCCTACAATGAGCAGTTCTTC

clone size: many
V gene: TRBV19
D gene: .
J gene: TRBJ2-7
CDR3 protein: CASARGRGTYEQYF
CDR3 DNA: TGTGCCAGTGCTCGAGGCAGGGGCACCTACGAGCAGTACTTC

clone size: many
V gene: TRBV24-1
D gene: .
J gene: TRBJ2-3
CDR3 protein: CATSDRFDTDTQYF
CDR3 DNA: TGTGCCACCAGTGATCGCTTTGACACAGATACGCAGTATTTT

clone size: many
V gene: TRBV6-1
D gene: .
J gene: TRBJ2-7
CDR3 protein: CASRLRDSSSNSYEQYF
CDR3 DNA: TGTGCCAGCAGACTCCGGGACTCCTCATCCAACTCCTACGAGCAGTACTTC

clone size: many
V gene: TRBV28
D gene: .
J gene: TRBJ1-1
CDR3 protein: CASRTDAYAFF
CDR3 DNA: TGTGCCAGCAGAACGGACGCGTACGCTTTCTTT

clone size: many
V gene: TRBV6-2/TRBV6-3
D gene: .
J gene: TRBJ2-1
CDR3 protein: CASSYSTRVTSSYNEQFF
CDR3 DNA: TGTGCCAGCAGTTACTCGACAAGGGTAACGAGCTCCTACAATGAGCAGTTCTTC